A selection of T cell receptor beta chains follows, all from one sample in a study of blood T cell repertoires in COVID-19. Sequencing used immunoSEQ multiplex PCR; TCRdb keeps in-frame clones, though not all of them. This table holds approximately 32,000 clones, about 90% found once. Sequenced sample: peripheral blood. The receptor set was obtained from a woman between 65 and 79 years old with active COVID-19. CDR3s include the opening cysteine and the closing phenylalanine or tryptophan. A D gene is named only where the DNA matches it firmly. Where a row states a size, it is once, few, many or the class of an expanded clone; other rows omit it.

v_call,j_call,d_call,clone_size,cdr3_nt,cdr3_aa
TRBV30,TRBJ1-4,NA,NA,TGTGCCTGGAGCACAGGGCCAACTAATGAAAAACTGTTTTTT,CAWSTGPTNEKLFF
TRBV7-6,TRBJ1-2,NA,NA,TGTGCCAGCAGCCTAATGGGACTCTATGGCTACACCTTC,CASSLMGLYGYTF
TRBV29-1,TRBJ1-1,TRBD1,NA,TGCAGCGTTGAAGGGACAGGATCGGTAGCTTTCTTT,CSVEGTGSVAFF
TRBV27,TRBJ2-3,TRBD2,few,TGTGCCAGCGTCGAAGCGGGGGGGGACGATACGCAGTATTTT,CASVEAGGDDTQYF
TRBV25-1,TRBJ1-1,NA,NA,TGTGCCAGCAGTCGCAGGGGTGAGGGCACTGAAGCTTTCTTT,CASSRRGEGTEAFF
TRBV6-5,TRBJ2-4,TRBD1,NA,TGTGCCAGCAGTTACGATGTGGACAGGGCAAAAAACATTCAGTACTTC,CASSYDVDRAKNIQYF
TRBV18,TRBJ1-1,NA,few,TGTGCCAGCTCACCACCCGGGAGGTCCGGGGGCACTGAAGCTTTCTTT,CASSPPGRSGGTEAFF
TRBV7-3,TRBJ2-3,NA,NA,TGTGCCAGCAGCTTAGGAGTCGGGACGCAGTATTTT,CASSLGVGTQYF
TRBV9,TRBJ2-1,NA,NA,TGTGCCAGCAGCTCCGGGGGGCTCTCCTACAATGAGCAGTTCTTC,CASSSGGLSYNEQFF
TRBV19,TRBJ1-5,NA,NA,TGTGCCAGTGCGGGGGGCGTTTACCGGTTACATAGCAATCAGCCCCAGCATTTT,CASAGGVYRLHSNQPQHF
TRBV7-2,TRBJ2-7,NA,NA,TGTGCCAGCAGCGCCTCGCCGGGTGGAGAGCAGTACTTC,CASSASPGGEQYF
TRBV29-1,TRBJ1-1,NA,NA,TGCAGCGTTGACCCCGCAGGGGAAGTTCACACTGAAGCTTTCTTT,CSVDPAGEVHTEAFF
TRBV28,TRBJ2-5,TRBD2,NA,TGTGCCACCATAGCGGGGGGGAAAGAGACCCAGTACTTC,CATIAGGKETQYF
TRBV11-3,TRBJ2-3,TRBD2,NA,TGTGCCAGCAGTTTAAGGACTAGCGGGGGAAGAGATACGCAGTATTTT,CASSLRTSGGRDTQYF
TRBV5-1,TRBJ2-7,TRBD1,NA,TGCGCCAGCAGCGGTGACAGGGTATACGAGCAGTACTTC,CASSGDRVYEQYF
TRBV3-1/TRBV3-2,TRBJ1-6,NA,NA,TGTGCCAGCAGCGAGATAGACAATAATTCACCCCTCCACTTT,CASSEIDNNSPLHF
TRBV7-9,TRBJ2-5,TRBD2,once,TGTGCCAGCAGCCTAGACCGGGGGGGCCAAGAGACCCAGTACTTC,CASSLDRGGQETQYF
TRBV6-4,TRBJ2-2,NA,NA,TGTGCCAGCAGTGACTCTTTCAGGGAGGACACCGGGGAGCTGTTTTTT,CASSDSFREDTGELFF
TRBV29-1,TRBJ2-2,TRBD2,NA,TGCAGCGTTGAAGATCCGGGACTAGGGGCCGGGGAGCTGTTTTTT,CSVEDPGLGAGELFF
TRBV6-6,TRBJ1-6,TRBD1,NA,TGTGCCAGCAGTCCTCAGGGGGCGCCGAATTCACCCCTCCACTTT,CASSPQGAPNSPLHF
TRBV5-1,TRBJ2-5,TRBD2,NA,TGCGCCAGCAGCTTGACTAGCGGGGGGGCGGGAGAGACCCAGTACTTC,CASSLTSGGAGETQYF
TRBV11-3,TRBJ2-5,NA,NA,TGTGCCAGCAGCTTAGGTGGCTGGGCAATAGGTCCGGAGACCCAGTACTTC,CASSLGGWAIGPETQYF
TRBV18,TRBJ1-1,TRBD1,NA,TGTGCCAGCTCACCAGAGACAGGGCGGTCGAAAACTGAAGCTTTCTTT,CASSPETGRSKTEAFF
TRBV3-1/TRBV3-2,TRBJ2-5,TRBD1,once,TGTGCCAGCAGCCAAGACGGCGGGACAGGGTTGGCGACCCAGTACTTC,CASSQDGGTGLATQYF
TRBV28,TRBJ1-3,NA,NA,TGTGCCAGCAGTCTACAGATCGGAAACACCATATATTTT,CASSLQIGNTIYF
TRBV30,TRBJ2-3,NA,once,TGTGCCTGGAGCGGTGGGGGCCTGGTAGATACGCAGTATTTT,CAWSGGGLVDTQYF
TRBV2,TRBJ1-3,TRBD1,NA,TGTGCCACAACAGGGGAACCTGGAAACACCATATATTTT,CATTGEPGNTIYF
TRBV5-1,TRBJ1-1,NA,NA,TGCGCCAGCAGCTTGGGGGGAGGGACTGAAGCTTTCTTT,CASSLGGGTEAFF
TRBV13,TRBJ2-2,NA,medium-sized,TGTGCCAGCAGAAGCAGGGGGGACACCGGGGAGCTGTTTTTT,CASRSRGDTGELFF